The rows below give T cell receptor gamma chains drawn from one sample of a study of Vδ1+ human thymocytes. TCRdb reprocessed the multiplex PCR reads using CATT. The sample shows approximately 8,500 gamma-chain clones, less than 70% of them seen only once. Sequencing used Vdelta1+ gamma-delta thymocytes from the thymus. The origin of the receptors is a girl in the first two years of life who had congenital heart surgery. Each CDR3 is given with its conserved first and last residue. Expanded clones get a size class; other rows say once, few or many, or leave the size out.

v_gene,abundance,CDR3aa
TRGV9,-,CALWEVQQELGKKIKVF
TRGV8,few,CATWDMGYKKLF
TRGV9,few,CALYLYKKLF
TRGV3,-,CATWDRRASSDWIKTF
TRGV4,-,CATWDGPNYYKKLF
TRGV8,-,CATWDRGRIKKLF
TRGV3,-,CATWDSHFLISEKLF
TRGV9,-,CALWDQKLF
TRGV9,few,CALWEVKKKLF
TRGV8,large,CATWDYYKKLF
TRGV2,-,CATWDGPRKLF
TRGV8,-,CATWDSINYKKLF
TRGV3,few,CATWDRTNSSDWIKTF
TRGV9,-,CALAREGKKLF
TRGV3,-,CATWVDFYYKKLF
TRGV8,-,CATWDRRVYKKLF
TRGV8,-,CATWDWYYKKLF
TRGV5,-,CATWDRLYYKKLF
TRGV5,-,CATWDRPWIKTF
TRGV4,-,CATWDGSSDWIKTF
TRGV9,few,CALWEAYYKKLF
TRGV2,-,CATWDGQQKLF
TRGV9,-,CALWEGWFKIF
TRGV8,-,CATWEGPGTDYYKKLF
TRGV8,-,CATWDRNCYGWFKIF
TRGV9,-,CALWEVLNKKLF
TRGV5,few,CATWDRPEVFREKLF
TRGV9,-,CALWEVPHYYKKLF
TRGV5,-,CATWENWIKTF
TRGV8,few,CATWDRPGYKKLF